The entry below describes one T cell receptor beta chain. This clonotype was recorded a few times. The antigen it binds to is not known. Qualities for individual bases were not recorded, and no much larger clone is one base off. The source of the sample is a study of blood T cells in healthy people across ages (dated by TCRdb to 2013 to 2016). Some background on the complete study: In model experiments, template switching captured about one uniquely barcoded TCR beta cDNA molecule for every two T cells. The study measured age-related changes in TCR beta repertoire diversity using deep sequencing normalized with unique cDNA molecular identifiers. The donors were split into four age groups: young (average 16 years), middle-aged (around 37), aged (62) and long-lived (roughly 88). Using the same blood draw, the study looked at two additional independent replicas of 1 million unique cDNA reads for two donors, one aged 18 to 30 and the other aged 80 or older. To avoid experimental bias, donors of different ages were randomly spread across the sequencing lanes. What the work shows at the level of the full study, not this receptor alone: Because donor CMV infection status was unknown, age-related changes in expanded clonotypes were potentially confounded. A strong correlation was found between observed TCR beta diversity and the percentage of naive T cells measured by flow cytometry. Compared with the aged group, the long-lived group had more naive CD4+ T cells, fewer expanded clones and increased TCR diversity, suggesting age selection. Estimates of total diversity from one million sequenced T cells were regarded as lower bounds and underestimates. Because profiling used bulk unsorted PBMCs, naive and antigen-experienced compartments could not be compared conclusively. As age increased, observed TCR beta diversity per million T cells dropped in a roughly linear way, and a significant reduction was already evident by age around 41.

Library preparation was by 5' RACE. Sequencing was carried out with an Illumina HiSeq 2500. A second PCR of about 7 to 12 cycles was run with a J-beta primer mix and a sample-barcoded 5' primer. A template-switch 5' adaptor carrying 12 random nucleotides introduced a unique molecular identifier onto each TCR beta cDNA molecule. At least 2.5 million CDR3-containing paired-end reads were obtained from each sample. First-strand cDNA synthesis was performed from all RNA using the Mint cDNA synthesis kit, with priming by a TRBC-specific oligonucleotide. Following uracil-DNA glycosylase treatment, all cDNA underwent a first 18-cycle PCR with the universal primers M1SS and BC2_uni_R. As for the authors' bioinformatics: Normalization of each sample was performed by random selection of 1 million high-quality reads, each carrying a distinct molecular identifier. Reads with shared molecular identifiers were discarded instead of being binned into consensus sequences. CDR3 identification, clonotype clustering and error correction used MiTCR with a Q25 quality threshold and the strictest error-elimination algorithm. A nonparametric unseen species model using Euler transformation provided a lower-bound estimate of total TCR beta diversity. TCRdb trimmed public reads at Q25 via fastp, called clones via MiXCR and kept in-frame beta chains. For every CDR3 protein sequence, its rows merge into one entry that carries the most common genes and DNA. TCRdb, rather than the study authors, made the V and J calls. The sample table holds around 1,500,000 distinct CDR3 sequences, of which over 25% were seen once. The ten largest clones take up 7.7% of the sample.

Taken from the germline V gene, the CDR1 and CDR2 loops are SQVTM and ANQGSEA. Relative to germline, V is 4 bases shorter and J is 2 bases shorter, with 14 bases between their ends. Including the terminal cysteine and phenylalanine, the CDR3 comprises 14 residues. Only the CDR3 DNA stays, 42 bases, in frame from base 1. Donors were 35 to 40 systemically healthy Caucasian individuals from Russia aged about 6 to 100 years. Ten milliliters of peripheral blood were collected from each donor into EDTA-treated Vacutainer tubes. Ficoll-Paque density-gradient centrifugation was used to isolate PBMCs, with at least 7 million obtained per sample. Trizol reagent was used to extract total RNA from the PBMCs, yielding at least 5 micrograms per sample. Naive CD45RAhigh/CD27high T cell percentages were measured by flow cytometry on a PBMC aliquot from every donor.

Specimen: blood. The TCR originated in a woman aged 25 to 45 in good health. The sequence joins TRBV29-1 to TRBJ1-2; the D gene is unclear. The sequenced DNA: TGCAGCGTTGTAAGCGGGTCCTTAAACTATGGCTACACCTTC. The encoded protein is CSVVSGSLNYGYTF.